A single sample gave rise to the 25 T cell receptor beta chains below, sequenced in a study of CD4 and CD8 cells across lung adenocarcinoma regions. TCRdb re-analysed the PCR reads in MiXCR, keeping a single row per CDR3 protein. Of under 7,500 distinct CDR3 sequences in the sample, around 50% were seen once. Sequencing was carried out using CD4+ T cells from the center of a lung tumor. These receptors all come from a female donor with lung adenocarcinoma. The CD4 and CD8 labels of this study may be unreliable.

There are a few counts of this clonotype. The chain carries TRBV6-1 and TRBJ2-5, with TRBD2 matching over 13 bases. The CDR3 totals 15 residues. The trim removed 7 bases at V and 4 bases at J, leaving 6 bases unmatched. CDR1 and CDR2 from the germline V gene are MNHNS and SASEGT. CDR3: CASTPGLAGRETQYF. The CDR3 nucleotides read TGTGCCAGCACCCCGGGACTAGCGGGACGAGAGACCCAGTACTTC.

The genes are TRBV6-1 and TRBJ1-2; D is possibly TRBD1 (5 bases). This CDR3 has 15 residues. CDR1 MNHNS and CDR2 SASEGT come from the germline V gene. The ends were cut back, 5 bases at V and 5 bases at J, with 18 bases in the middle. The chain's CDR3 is CASSPQGSGSYGYTF. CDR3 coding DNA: TGTGCCAGCAGTCCCCAGGGCTCCGGCTCATATGGCTACACCTTC.

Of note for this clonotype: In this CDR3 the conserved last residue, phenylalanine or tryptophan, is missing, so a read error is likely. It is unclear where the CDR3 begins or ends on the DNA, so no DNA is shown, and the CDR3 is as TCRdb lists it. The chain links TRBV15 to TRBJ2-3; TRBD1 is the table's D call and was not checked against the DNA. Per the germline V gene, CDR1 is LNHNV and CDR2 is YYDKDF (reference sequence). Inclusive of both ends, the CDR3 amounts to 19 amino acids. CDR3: CATTPGYFVFLVETGFHHV.

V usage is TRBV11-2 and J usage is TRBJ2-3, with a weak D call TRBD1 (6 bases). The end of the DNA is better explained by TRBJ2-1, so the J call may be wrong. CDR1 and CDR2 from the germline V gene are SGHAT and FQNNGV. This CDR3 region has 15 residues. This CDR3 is CASSLEGQGLNEQFF. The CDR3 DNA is TGTGCCAGCAGCTTAGAAGGCCAGGGGCTCAATGAGCAGTTCTTC.

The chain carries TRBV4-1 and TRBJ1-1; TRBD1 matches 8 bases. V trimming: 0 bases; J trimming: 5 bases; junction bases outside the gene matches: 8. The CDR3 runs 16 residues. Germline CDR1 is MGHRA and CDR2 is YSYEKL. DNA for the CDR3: TGCGCCAGCAGCCAAGACTCAAACAGGGGGTCGACTGAAGCTTTCTTT. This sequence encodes CASSQDSNRGSTEAFF.

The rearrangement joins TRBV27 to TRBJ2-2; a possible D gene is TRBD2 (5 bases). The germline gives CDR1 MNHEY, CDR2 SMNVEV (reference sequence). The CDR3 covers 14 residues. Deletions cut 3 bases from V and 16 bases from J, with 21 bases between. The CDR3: CASSFKDMTGKQFF. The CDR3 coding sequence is TGTGCCAGCAGTTTTAAGGATATGACCGGGAAGCAGTTTTTT.

CDR3 sequence (DNA): TGCGCCAGCAGCCTTAAGACTAGCGGAACCAACACCGGGGAGCTGTTTTTT. It translates to CASSLKTSGTNTGELFF. The V call is TRBV4-1, the J call TRBJ2-2; 9 bases are a match to TRBD2. The CDR3 has 17 amino acids. Germline CDR1 reads MGHRA; CDR2 reads YSYEKL. The V segment lost 4 bases and the J segment 2 bases; nucleotides outside the gene matches: 8.

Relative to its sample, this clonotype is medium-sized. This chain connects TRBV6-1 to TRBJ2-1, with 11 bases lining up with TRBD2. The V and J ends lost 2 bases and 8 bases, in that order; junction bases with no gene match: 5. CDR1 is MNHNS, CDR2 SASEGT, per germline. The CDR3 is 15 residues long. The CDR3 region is CASSELAGGFDEQFF. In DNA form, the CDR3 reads TGTGCCAGCAGTGAACTAGCGGGAGGATTTGATGAGCAGTTCTTC.

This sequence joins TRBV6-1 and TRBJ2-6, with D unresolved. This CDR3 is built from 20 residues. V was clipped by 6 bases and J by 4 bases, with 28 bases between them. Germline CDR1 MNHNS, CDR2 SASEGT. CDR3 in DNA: TGTGCCAGCAGGACCGGACCCAACCTTCTCCAGTCGTCGGGGGCCAACGTCCTGACTTTC. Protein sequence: CASRTGPNLLQSSGANVLTF.

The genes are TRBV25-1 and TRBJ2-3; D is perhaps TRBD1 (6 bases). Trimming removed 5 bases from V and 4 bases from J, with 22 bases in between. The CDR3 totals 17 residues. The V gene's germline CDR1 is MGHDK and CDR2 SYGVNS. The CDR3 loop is CASSKPGTRHPPDTQYF. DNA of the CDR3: TGTGCCAGCAGTAAACCCGGGACACGCCACCCCCCAGATACGCAGTATTTT.

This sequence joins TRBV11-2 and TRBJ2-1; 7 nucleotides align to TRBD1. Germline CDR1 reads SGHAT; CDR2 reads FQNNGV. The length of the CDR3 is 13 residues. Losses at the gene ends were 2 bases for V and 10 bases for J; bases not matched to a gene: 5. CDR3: CASSLLRQGEQFF. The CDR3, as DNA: TGTGCCAGCAGCTTACTTCGACAGGGCGAGCAGTTCTTC.

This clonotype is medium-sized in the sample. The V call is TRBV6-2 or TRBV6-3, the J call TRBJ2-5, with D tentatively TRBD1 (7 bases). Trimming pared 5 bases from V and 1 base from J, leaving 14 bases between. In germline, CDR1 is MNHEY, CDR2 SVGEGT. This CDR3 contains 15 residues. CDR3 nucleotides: TGTGCCAGCAGTGAGACAGGGAGGAGCCAAGAGACCCAGTACTTC. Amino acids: CASSETGRSQETQYF.

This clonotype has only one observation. The CDR3 protein is CASSLGLGGRHNEQFF. The CDR3 region has the DNA TGTGCCAGCAGTTTAGGGCTTGGCGGTCGGCACAATGAGCAGTTCTTC. This chain connects TRBV12-3 or TRBV12-4 to TRBJ2-1; no reliable D call. The CDR3 is 16 residues long. The germline V and J ends were trimmed by 1 base and 5 bases, with 15 bases remaining between them.

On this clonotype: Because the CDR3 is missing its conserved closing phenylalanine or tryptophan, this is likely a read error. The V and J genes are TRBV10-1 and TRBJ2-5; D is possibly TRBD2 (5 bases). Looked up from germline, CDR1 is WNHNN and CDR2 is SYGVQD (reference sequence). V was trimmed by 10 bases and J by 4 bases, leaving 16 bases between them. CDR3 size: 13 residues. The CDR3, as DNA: TGCGCCACCGAGCTCGGAGGTACAGAGACCCAGTACTTG. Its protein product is CATELGGTETQYL.

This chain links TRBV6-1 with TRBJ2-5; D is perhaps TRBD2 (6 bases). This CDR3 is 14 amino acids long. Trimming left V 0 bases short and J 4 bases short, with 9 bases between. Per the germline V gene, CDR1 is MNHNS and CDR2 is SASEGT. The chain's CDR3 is CASSEASGTETQYF. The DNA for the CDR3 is TGTGCCAGCAGTGAAGCTAGCGGCACAGAGACCCAGTACTTC.

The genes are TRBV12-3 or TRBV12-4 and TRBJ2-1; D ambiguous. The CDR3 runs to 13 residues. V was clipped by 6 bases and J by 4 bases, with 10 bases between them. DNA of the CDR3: TGTGCCAGCAGCCCCGCGGAATACAATGAGCAGTTCTTC. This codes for CASSPAEYNEQFF.

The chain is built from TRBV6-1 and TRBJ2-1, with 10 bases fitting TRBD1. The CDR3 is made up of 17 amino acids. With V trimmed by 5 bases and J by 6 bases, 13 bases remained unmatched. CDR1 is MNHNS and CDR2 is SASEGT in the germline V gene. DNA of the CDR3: TGTGCCAGCAGTCGAAATTTCGTGGGGACAGGGGCCAATGAGCAGTTCTTC. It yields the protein CASSRNFVGTGANEQFF.

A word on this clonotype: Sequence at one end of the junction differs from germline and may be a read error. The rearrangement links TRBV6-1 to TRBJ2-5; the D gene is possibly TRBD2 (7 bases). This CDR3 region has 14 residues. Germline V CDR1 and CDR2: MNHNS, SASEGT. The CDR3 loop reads CASRGGRGQETQYF. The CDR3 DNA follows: TGTGCCAGCCGCGGGGGCCGGGGCCAAGAGACCCAGTATTTC.

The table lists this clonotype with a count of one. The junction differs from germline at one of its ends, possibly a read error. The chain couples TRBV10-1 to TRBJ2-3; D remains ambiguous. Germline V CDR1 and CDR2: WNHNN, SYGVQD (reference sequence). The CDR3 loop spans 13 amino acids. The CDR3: CATERQGPDTQYF. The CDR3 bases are TGCGCCACCGAGCGCCAAGGCCCAGATACCCAGTATTTC.

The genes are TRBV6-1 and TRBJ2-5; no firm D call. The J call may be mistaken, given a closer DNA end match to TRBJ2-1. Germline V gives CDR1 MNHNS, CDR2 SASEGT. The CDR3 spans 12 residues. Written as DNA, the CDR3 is TGTGCCAGCAGCTCCCTCAGGCGTGAGCAGTTCTTC. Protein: CASSSLRREQFF.

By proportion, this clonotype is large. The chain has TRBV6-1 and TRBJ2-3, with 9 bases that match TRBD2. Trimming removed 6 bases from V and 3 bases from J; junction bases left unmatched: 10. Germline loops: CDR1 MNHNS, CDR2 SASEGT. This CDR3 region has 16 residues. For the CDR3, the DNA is TGTGCCAGCAGGGGGGGCAGCGGGAGGTTGACAGATACGCAGTATTTT. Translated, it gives CASRGGSGRLTDTQYF.

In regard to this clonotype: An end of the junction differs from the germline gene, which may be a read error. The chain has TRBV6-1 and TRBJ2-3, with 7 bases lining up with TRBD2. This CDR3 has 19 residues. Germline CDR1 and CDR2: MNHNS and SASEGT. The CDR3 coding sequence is TGTGCCAGCAGTGAAGGTCGGGGCCCGGGGGGAGGAAGCACAGATATGCAGTATTTT. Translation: CASSEGRGPGGGSTDMQYF.

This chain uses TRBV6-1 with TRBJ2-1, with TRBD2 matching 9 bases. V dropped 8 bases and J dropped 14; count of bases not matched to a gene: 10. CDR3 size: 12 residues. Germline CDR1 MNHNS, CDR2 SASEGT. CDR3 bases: TGTGCCAGCGGTGTGCGCATAGCGGGAGAGTTCTTC. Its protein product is CASGVRIAGEFF.

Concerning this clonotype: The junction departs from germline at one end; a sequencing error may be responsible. CDR3 coding DNA: TGTGCCAGCAGTCGAGCGGGAGGGCCGGAAGATACCCAGTATTTT. Translating gives CASSRAGGPEDTQYF. The chain couples TRBV6-1 to TRBJ2-3; 10 bases agree with TRBD2. Germline CDR1 is MNHNS and CDR2 is SASEGT. There are 15 residues in the CDR3.

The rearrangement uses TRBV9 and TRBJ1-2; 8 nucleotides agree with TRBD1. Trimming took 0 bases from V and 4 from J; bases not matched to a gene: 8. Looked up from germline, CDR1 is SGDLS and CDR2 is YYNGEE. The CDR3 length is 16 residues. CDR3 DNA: TGTGCCAGCAGCGTAGGAGCAGGGGGCCGCGGCTATGGCTACACCTTC. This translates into CASSVGAGGRGYGYTF.